This T cell receptor (beta chain) emerged from a study of T cell responses to AZD1222 COVID-19 vaccine. In germline, CDR1 is GTSNPN, CDR2 SVGIG (reference sequence). V was pared by 2 bases and J by 0 bases, with 4 bases between. This CDR3 has 12 amino acids. This clone was recorded a few times. Sequencing was performed with immunoSEQ multiplex PCR; in TCRdb, only in-frame clones are kept and a portion is missing. The sample contains about 170,000 clones, less than 90% of which appear only once. The chain has TRBV30 and TRBJ1-1; D ambiguous. The input for sequencing was peripheral blood, taken on day 0 of AZD1222 vaccination. This clonotype was obtained from an adult in good health. The CDR3 loop reads CAWSFMNTEAFF. Here the CDR3 DNA reads TGTGCCTGGAGTTTTATGAACACTGAAGCTTTCTTT.